This T cell receptor beta chain was documented in a study of blood T cell repertoires in COVID-19. For the study at large: In each case, the material was cDNA or gDNA derived from T cells, B-cell-depleted T cells, or PBMCs.

The CDR3 extends over 16 amino acids. The J segment lost 5 bases and the V segment lost 4 bases, leaving 10 bases of the junction unmatched. Germline lookup yields CDR1 MGHRA and CDR2 YSYEKL. Per the study methods: For nucleated cells, counts were estimated from reference gene primer amplification. Sequencing was performed with immunoSEQ multiplex PCR; in TCRdb, only in-frame clones are kept and a portion is missing. From that table come the V and J calls and clone size; the DNA was used to work out D and trimming. The sample includes roughly 34,000 clones, around nine tenths of them seen just once. This TCR derives from a woman of 80 years or more with active or convalescent COVID-19. The source material was peripheral blood. The V and J genes are TRBV4-1 and TRBJ2-3; 9 bases are shared with TRBD2. In DNA, the CDR3 is TGCGCCAGCAGCCCCCAGCGGGGGGTAGGTATAGATACGCAGTATTTT. Encoded protein: CASSPQRGVGIDTQYF.